These T cell receptor beta chains were read from a single sample in a study of regulatory T cells in long-lasting Graves disease. TCRdb re-analysed the multiplex PCR reads in MiXCR, keeping a single row per CDR3 protein. This sample has some 600,000 distinct CDR3 sequences, with about 16% found just once. The same data also contributed to another study, on T cells in Graves' hyperthyroidism and ophthalmopathy.

Sequences were derived from peripheral blood mononuclear cells (PBMCs), sampled at new diagnosis, from a patient treated with antithyroid drugs. Every receptor here comes from a man aged 18-30 years with Graves disease. Each CDR3 is given with its conserved first and last residue. Each record gives: CDR3 protein, CDR3 DNA, J gene, D gene, V gene, clone size. A D gene is named only where the DNA matches it firmly. Rows give clone size only sometimes, using once, few, many, or a class for an expanded clone.

CDR3 protein: CSVELLGSQKTQYF; CDR3 DNA: TGCAGCGTTGAACTCCTTGGGAGTCAAAAGACCCAGTACTTC; J gene: TRBJ2-5; D gene: -; V gene: TRBV29-1; clone size: many
CDR3 protein: CASSLVVGPMGAEAFF; CDR3 DNA: TGTGCCAGCAGCTTAGTCGTTGGCCCAATGGGCGCTGAAGCTTTCTTT; J gene: TRBJ1-1; D gene: -; V gene: TRBV7-2; clone size: many
CDR3 protein: CATSRSKRDAHEQYF; CDR3 DNA: TGTGCCACCAGCAGATCCAAGCGGGATGCCCACGAGCAGTACTTC; J gene: TRBJ2-7; D gene: TRBD2; V gene: TRBV15; clone size: many
CDR3 protein: CASSSPLVGLADNEQFF; CDR3 DNA: TGTGCCAGCAGCTCCCCCCTCGTGGGACTAGCGGACAATGAGCAGTTCTTC; J gene: TRBJ2-1; D gene: TRBD2; V gene: TRBV7-9; clone size: few
CDR3 protein: CATSRMNTEAFF; CDR3 DNA: TGTGCCACCAGCAGGATGAACACTGAAGCTTTCTTT; J gene: TRBJ1-1; D gene: -; V gene: TRBV15; clone size: many
CDR3 protein: CASSLSARVETQYF; CDR3 DNA: TGTGCCAGCAGCTTATCAGCTAGAGTGGAGACCCAGTACTTC; J gene: TRBJ2-5; D gene: -; V gene: TRBV5-6; clone size: -
CDR3 protein: CASGFGANEQFF; CDR3 DNA: TGTGCCAGCGGCTTTGGGGCCAATGAGCAGTTCTTC; J gene: TRBJ2-1; D gene: -; V gene: TRBV7-9; clone size: many
CDR3 protein: CASSSFSGSGYEQYF; CDR3 DNA: TGCGCCAGCAGCTCGTTCAGCGGGAGTGGTTACGAGCAGTACTTC; J gene: TRBJ2-7; D gene: TRBD2; V gene: TRBV5-1; clone size: many
CDR3 protein: CASSTKYSEGEFQNEQYF; CDR3 DNA: TGTGCCAGCAGCACCAAGTACAGCGAGGGGGAATTCCAAAACGAGCAGTACTTC; J gene: TRBJ2-7; D gene: -; V gene: TRBV7-9; clone size: many
CDR3 protein: CASSVVPASGSSSYNEQFF; CDR3 DNA: TGTGCCAGCAGCGTAGTCCCCGCTAGCGGGAGTTCCTCCTACAATGAGCAGTTCTTC; J gene: TRBJ2-1; D gene: TRBD2; V gene: TRBV9; clone size: few
CDR3 protein: CSASPGGGSPLHF; CDR3 DNA: TGCAGTGCCTCTCCAGGGGGCGGATCACCCCTCCACTTT; J gene: TRBJ1-6; D gene: TRBD1; V gene: TRBV20-1; clone size: few
CDR3 protein: CASSLGGSYNQPQHF; CDR3 DNA: TGTGCCAGCAGTCTGGGGGGGAGCTACAATCAGCCCCAGCATTTT; J gene: TRBJ1-5; D gene: -; V gene: TRBV27; clone size: few
CDR3 protein: CASSLGTGARGNTIYF; CDR3 DNA: TGTGCCAGCAGCTTAGGAACAGGGGCCCGTGGAAACACCATATATTTT; J gene: TRBJ1-3; D gene: TRBD1; V gene: TRBV7-8; clone size: -
CDR3 protein: CASSVTGPVSYEQYF; CDR3 DNA: TGTGCCAGCAGCGTTACGGGACCCGTCTCCTACGAGCAGTACTTC; J gene: TRBJ2-7; D gene: -; V gene: TRBV11-2; clone size: many
CDR3 protein: CASSTHFGGVDYEQYF; CDR3 DNA: TGTGCCAGCAGTACCCACTTTGGGGGAGTGGACTACGAGCAGTACTTC; J gene: TRBJ2-7; D gene: -; V gene: TRBV2; clone size: -
CDR3 protein: CASSKRRDFTDAQYF; CDR3 DNA: TGTGCCAGCAGCAAGCGCCGGGACTTCACAGATGCGCAGTATTTT; J gene: TRBJ2-3; D gene: -; V gene: TRBV6-1; clone size: few
CDR3 protein: CASSYIGTSNGAFF; CDR3 DNA: TGTGCCAGCAGTTACATCGGGACATCAAATGGAGCTTTCTTT; J gene: TRBJ1-1; D gene: -; V gene: TRBV6-5; clone size: many
CDR3 protein: CASRHSGGETQYF; CDR3 DNA: TGTGCCAGCAGACACTCGGGGGGGGAGACCCAGTACTTC; J gene: TRBJ2-5; D gene: TRBD2; V gene: TRBV25-1; clone size: -
CDR3 protein: CAWSAGVGYNEQFF; CDR3 DNA: TGTGCCTGGAGTGCAGGGGTAGGGTACAATGAGCAGTTCTTC; J gene: TRBJ2-1; D gene: -; V gene: TRBV30; clone size: many
CDR3 protein: CASSLRQDTQYF; CDR3 DNA: TGTGCCAGCAGCTTGAGGCAAGATACGCAGTATTTT; J gene: TRBJ2-3; D gene: -; V gene: TRBV7-9; clone size: many
CDR3 protein: CASSSGTGWNEQFF; CDR3 DNA: TGTGCCAGCAGTTCCGGGACAGGGTGGAATGAGCAGTTCTTC; J gene: TRBJ2-1; D gene: TRBD1; V gene: TRBV12-3/TRBV12-4; clone size: many
CDR3 protein: CASSGPGTPSYEQYF; CDR3 DNA: TGTGCCAGCAGCGGCCCCGGGACCCCCTCCTACGAGCAGTACTTC; J gene: TRBJ2-7; D gene: -; V gene: TRBV7-9; clone size: many
CDR3 protein: CASTQDRGLYNEQFF; CDR3 DNA: TGTGCCAGCACCCAGGACAGGGGGCTCTACAATGAGCAGTTCTTC; J gene: TRBJ2-1; D gene: TRBD1; V gene: TRBV6-2/TRBV6-3; clone size: -
CDR3 protein: CASSGWTGKNTEAFF; CDR3 DNA: TGTGCCAGTAGTGGGTGGACAGGGAAGAACACTGAAGCTTTCTTT; J gene: TRBJ1-1; D gene: TRBD1; V gene: TRBV19; clone size: many
CDR3 protein: CASSLLSGQPQHF; CDR3 DNA: TGTGCCAGCAGTTTATTATCGGGTCAGCCCCAGCATTTT; J gene: TRBJ1-5; D gene: -; V gene: TRBV27; clone size: many
CDR3 protein: CASSGTSGRVGAYNEQFF; CDR3 DNA: TGCGCCAGCAGCGGTACTAGCGGGAGGGTGGGGGCCTACAATGAGCAGTTCTTC; J gene: TRBJ2-1; D gene: TRBD2; V gene: TRBV5-1; clone size: -
CDR3 protein: CASRRLRRDTEAFF; CDR3 DNA: TGCGCCAGCAGGCGCCTCCGGAGGGACACTGAAGCTTTCTTT; J gene: TRBJ1-1; D gene: -; V gene: TRBV4-1; clone size: few
CDR3 protein: CSARRLAGGEQFF; CDR3 DNA: TGCAGTGCTCGTCGACTAGCGGGAGGCGAGCAGTTCTTC; J gene: TRBJ2-1; D gene: TRBD2; V gene: TRBV20-1; clone size: -
CDR3 protein: CSVRDRRGAFF; CDR3 DNA: TGCAGCGTCCGGGACCGCAGGGGAGCTTTCTTT; J gene: TRBJ1-1; D gene: -; V gene: TRBV29-1; clone size: -
CDR3 protein: CASSLSAGESYNEQYF; CDR3 DNA: TGTGCCAGCAGTTTATCTGCGGGAGAGTCCTACAATGAGCAGTACTTC; J gene: TRBJ2-5; D gene: TRBD2; V gene: TRBV27; clone size: -
CDR3 protein: CASSSAPSGNNEQFF; CDR3 DNA: TGTGCCAGCAGCTCTGCCCCGTCGGGGAACAATGAGCAGTTCTTC; J gene: TRBJ2-1; D gene: -; V gene: TRBV9; clone size: -
CDR3 protein: CASSAGGLYEQYF; CDR3 DNA: TGTGCCAGCAGTGCCGGGGGCCTCTACGAGCAGTACTTC; J gene: TRBJ2-7; D gene: -; V gene: TRBV2; clone size: many
CDR3 protein: CASSMGPEPSGTQYF; CDR3 DNA: TGTGCCAGTAGTATGGGGCCAGAGCCTAGCGGGACCCAGTACTTC; J gene: TRBJ2-5; D gene: TRBD2; V gene: TRBV19; clone size: few
CDR3 protein: CSAAPYSANTEAFF; CDR3 DNA: TGCAGTGCTGCCCCTTACTCGGCGAACACTGAAGCTTTCTTT; J gene: TRBJ1-1; D gene: -; V gene: TRBV20-1; clone size: -
CDR3 protein: CASSFLGLAGGSGEQYF; CDR3 DNA: TGTGCCAGCAGTTTCCTGGGACTAGCGGGAGGGTCAGGCGAGCAGTACTTC; J gene: TRBJ2-7; D gene: TRBD2; V gene: TRBV27; clone size: many
CDR3 protein: CASSPTTGTDTQYF; CDR3 DNA: TGTGCCAGCAGTCCAACTACGGGAACAGATACGCAGTATTTT; J gene: TRBJ2-3; D gene: -; V gene: TRBV27; clone size: -
CDR3 protein: CASREGLAGQYPLRYF; CDR3 DNA: TGTGCCAGCAGAGAAGGACTAGCGGGGCAGTACCCCTTGAGGTACTTC; J gene: TRBJ2-7; D gene: TRBD2; V gene: TRBV11-2; clone size: -